This is a list of T cell receptor beta chains from one sample in a study of identifying expanded T cells in peripheral blood. TCRdb's copy holds only in-frame clones and misses some; the assay was immunoSEQ multiplex PCR. The table lists 91,000 or so clones, roughly 90% of them singletons, with 3.5% to 4.5% in the top ten. The sample was blood. The receptors come from a person aged 18 to 70 in good health. CDR3s include the opening cysteine and the closing phenylalanine or tryptophan.

j_call cdr3_length v_call cdr3_aa
TRBJ2-1 13 TRBV7-8 CASSLGGLPARFF
TRBJ2-2 13 TRBV2 CASSESRTGELFF
TRBJ1-3 13 TRBV9 CASKGSPGNTIYF
TRBJ2-1 18 TRBV9 CASSLRAPGLGVGNEQFF
TRBJ2-6 14 TRBV19 CASRGTDGANVLTF
TRBJ2-5 13 TRBV28 CASSFQGRETQYF
TRBJ1-1 16 TRBV28 CASSSPFGEEDTEAFF
TRBJ2-7 13 TRBV11-3 CASSLGQGAEQYF
TRBJ2-1 15 TRBV15 CATSRDSLENNEQFF
TRBJ1-2 10 TRBV30 CACRSYGYTF
TRBJ2-1 15 TRBV28 CASRIDRTSGNEQFF
TRBJ2-7 14 TRBV30 CAWATSGFSYEQYF
TRBJ1-1 13 TRBV5-6 CASSAATGGKAFF
TRBJ2-3 17 TRBV14 CASSQADGWQGASTQYF
TRBJ1-1 14 TRBV6-5 CASRYRGMNTEAFF
TRBJ1-1 15 TRBV9 CASSVVGAANTEAFF
TRBJ2-1 18 TRBV7-9 CASSLAPGLVSSYNEQFF
TRBJ2-3 16 TRBV28 CASSPHRGLVTYTQYF
TRBJ2-7 16 TRBV29-1 CSVEVQGGGGTYEQYF
TRBJ1-2 12 TRBV7-9 CASDGEDYGYTF
TRBJ2-4 16 TRBV30 CAWSVWGSGARNIQYF
TRBJ1-5 14 TRBV9 CASSAGGGLEPQHF
TRBJ2-7 13 TRBV14 CASSHLGLGEQYF
TRBJ2-3 13 TRBV7-3 CASSFQSTDTQYF
TRBJ2-5 14 TRBV11-2 CASSGGRSQETQYF
TRBJ2-5 16 TRBV13 CASSLQTSGGAETQYF
TRBJ2-1 16 TRBV5-4 CASSLARDRGVSEQFF
TRBJ2-3 13 TRBV7-8 CASSALGTDTQYF
TRBJ2-7 14 TRBV30 CAWSPGTGVYEQYF
TRBJ1-5 14 TRBV25-1 CASTPPPSNQPQHF
TRBJ1-2 15 TRBV2 CASSVKKGQINGYTF
TRBJ1-1 12 TRBV28 CASSRLRGESFF
TRBJ2-2 13 TRBV6-5 CASSSGINGELFF
TRBJ1-2 15 TRBV27 CASSPPPDRAGGYTF
TRBJ1-1 10 TRBV6-6 CASKGVEAFF
TRBJ1-1 14 TRBV5-4 CASSLGDRGTEAFF
TRBJ2-7 14 TRBV9 CASSVADSSYEQYF
TRBJ2-2 16 TRBV18 CASSPLGQGLNGELFF
TRBJ2-3 15 TRBV27 CASSPLAVSTDTQYF
TRBJ2-7 15 TRBV6-5 CASSYLNLAGVEQYF
TRBJ2-1 15 TRBV6-6 CASTHPGTGDDEQFF
TRBJ2-3 13 TRBV29-1 CSVPTASTDTQYF